The entry that follows covers one T cell receptor beta chain sequence. The sample belongs to a study of blood T cell repertoires in COVID-19. Turning to the study itself: Both acute and convalescent COVID-19 samples were obtained from the United States, Italy and Spain. PBMCs, B-cell-depleted T cells, or T cells provided the cDNA or gDNA that made up the material.

From germline, CDR1 is LGHDT and CDR2 YNNKEL (reference sequence). The CDR3 is 17 amino acids. V lost 2 bases and J lost 5, with 21 bases in between. In the original analysis: Estimation of nucleated cell counts relied on the amplification of reference gene primers. Some clones are missing from TCRdb's copy, which holds only in-frame ones; the method was immunoSEQ multiplex PCR. The DNA was the basis for D and trimming; V, J and clone size are from that table. The sample records fewer than 300,000 clones, about 90% being singletons. The V and J genes are TRBV3-1 (or the pseudogene TRBV3-2) and TRBJ2-5, with TRBD1 as a possible D gene (6 bases). The receptor was isolated from a woman aged 40 to 55 who had recovered from COVID-19. Sequenced material: peripheral blood. DNA of the CDR3: TGTGCCAGCAGCCAATCTGAACACAGGGCGTCTACGGAGACCCAGTACTTC. Protein sequence: CASSQSEHRASTETQYF.